The present TCR beta chain was sequenced within a study of blood T cells in healthy people across ages. Germline V gives CDR1 SGHTA, CDR2 FQGNSA. Trimming pared 5 bases from V and 11 bases from J, leaving 18 bases between. This CDR3 has 13 amino acids. The second PCR ran about 6 to 11 cycles with a sample-barcoded 5' primer and J-beta primers. TCRdb re-analysed the 5' RACE reads in MiXCR, keeping a single row per CDR3 protein. Of over a million distinct CDR3 sequences listed, roughly a quarter were seen once; the top ten hold less than 0.85%. Separately, the same data were catalogued under a study of T cells of mothers and their children.

Sequences were obtained from blood. The V call is TRBV7-2, the J call TRBJ2-5, with a weak D call TRBD2 (5 bases). The TCR comes from a girl aged 2 to 10 in good health. The CDR3 reads CASSPRDVAEQYF. In DNA form, the CDR3 reads TGTGCCAGCAGCCCCCGGGATGTGGCGGAGCAGTACTTC. Full variable domain (rest looked up from reference TRBV7-2 and TRBJ2-5): GAGVSQSPSNKVTEKGKDVELRCDPISGHTALYWYRQSLGQGLEFLIYFQGNSAPDKSGLPSDRFSAERTGGSVSTLTIQRTQQEDSAVYLCASSPRDVAEQYFGPGTRLLVL.